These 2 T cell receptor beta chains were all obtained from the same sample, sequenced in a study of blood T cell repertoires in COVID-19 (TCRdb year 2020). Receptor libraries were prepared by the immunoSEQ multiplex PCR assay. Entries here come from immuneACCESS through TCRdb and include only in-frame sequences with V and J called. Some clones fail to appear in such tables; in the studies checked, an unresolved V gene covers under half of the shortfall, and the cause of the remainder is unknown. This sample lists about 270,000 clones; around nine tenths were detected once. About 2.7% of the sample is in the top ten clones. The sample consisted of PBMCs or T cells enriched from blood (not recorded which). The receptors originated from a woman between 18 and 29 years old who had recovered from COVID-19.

The CDR3: CASSFVQGSLSYEQYF. The DNA for the CDR3 is TGTGCCAGCAGTTTTGTACAGGGGAGCCTTTCCTACGAGCAGTACTTC. The V and J genes are TRBV28 and TRBJ2-7; 7 bases line up with TRBD1. CDR3 length equals 16 residues. The germline V gene encodes CDR1 MDHEN and CDR2 SYDVKM. V shed 3 bases, J shed 1 base, and the junction held 9 bases outside the gene matches.

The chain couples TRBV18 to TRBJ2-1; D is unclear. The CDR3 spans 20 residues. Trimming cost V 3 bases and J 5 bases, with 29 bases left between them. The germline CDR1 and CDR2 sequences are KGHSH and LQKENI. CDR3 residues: CASSPKSEVETRIAHNEQFF. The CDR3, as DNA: TGTGCCAGCTCACCTAAGAGCGAGGTAGAGACCAGAATTGCCCACAATGAGCAGTTCTTC.